The 10 T cell receptor beta chains presented below share a single source sample, sequenced in a study of technical replicates of blood from several donors. TCRdb's copy holds only in-frame clones and misses some; the assay was immunoSEQ multiplex PCR. This sample has tens of thousands of clones, with around nine tenths found just once. The sample was PBMCs. The receptor set was obtained from a human donor in good health. Some clones in this sample may be carry-over from other donors' samples.

The chain employs TRBV11-2 and TRBJ1-6; D might be TRBD1 (6 bases). Germline V gene sequence: CDR1 SGHAT, CDR2 FQNNGV. The CDR3 contains 19 residues. The V end was cut by 5 bases, the J end by 0 bases, with 20 bases between. CDR3 loop: CASSPIPYRELSYNSPLHF. The CDR3 DNA sequence: TGTGCCAGCAGCCCAATCCCCTACAGGGAACTCTCCTATAATTCACCCCTCCACTTT.

The chain is built from TRBV9 and TRBJ1-4; no firm D call. Germline V lookup: CDR1 SGDLS, CDR2 YYNGEE. The CDR3 sequence is 15 residues long. Trimming shortened V by 0 bases and J by 3 bases, and 9 bases separated the two germline ends. This CDR3 is CASSVGQASNEKLFF. The CDR3 DNA reads as TGTGCCAGCAGCGTAGGTCAGGCATCTAATGAAAAACTGTTTTTT.

V is TRBV7-5 and J is TRBJ2-7; the DNA was not used to check the table's D call, TRBD2. TRBV7-5 is a pseudogene. The CDR3 extends over 17 amino acids. The CDR3, as DNA: TGTGCCAGAAGCTCGGGACAGACTAGCGGGAAGACCTACGAGCAGTACTTC. Encoded protein: CARSSGQTSGKTYEQYF.

The chain joins TRBV5-5 to TRBJ1-3; a weak D match, TRBD1 (6 bases). The V and J ends lost 4 bases and 3 bases respectively, with 17 bases between them. Germline CDR1 is SGHKS and CDR2 is YYEKEE (reference sequence). This CDR3 spans 16 amino acids. The CDR3 nucleotides are TGTGCCAGCAGCAGGGTTTTGGGGGCTGATGGAAACACCATATATTTT. It translates to CASSRVLGADGNTIYF.

This rearrangement joins TRBV6-5 to TRBJ2-3; TRBD1 agrees at 10 bases. This CDR3 is 15 amino acids long. Trimming took 5 bases from V and 4 from J; bases not matched to a gene: 6. Germline V gives CDR1 MNHEY, CDR2 SVGAGI. In DNA form, the CDR3 reads TGTGCCAGCAGTCCCGGGACAGGGGTTCCAGATACGCAGTATTTT. It codes for CASSPGTGVPDTQYF.

The V and J genes are TRBV6-1 and TRBJ2-1; TRBD1 aligns across 7 bases. V shed 1 base and J 8 bases; nucleotides not matched to a gene: 17. Per germline, CDR1 MNHNS and CDR2 SASEGT. The CDR3 contains 18 residues. The CDR3 nucleotides are TGTGCCAGCAGTGAAGGGAACAGGGGTCTCAACAAACGAGATGAGCAGTTCTTC. This sequence encodes CASSEGNRGLNKRDEQFF.

This chain joins TRBV5-8 and TRBJ2-5, with TRBD1 as a possible D gene (5 bases). Germline assignment: CDR1 SGHTS and CDR2 YDEGEE. The CDR3 runs 16 residues. The ends were cut back, 0 bases at V and 1 base at J, with 13 bases in the middle. CDR3 DNA sequence: TGTGCCAGCAGCTTGGGAAAAGGGGTTCCCCAAGAGACCCAGTACTTC. This gives the protein CASSLGKGVPQETQYF.

The chain links TRBV15 to TRBJ2-4, with D maybe TRBD1 (6 bases). In germline, CDR1 is LNHNV, CDR2 YYDKDF (reference sequence). V lost 5 bases to trimming and J lost 6 bases, with 11 bases between them. There are 13 residues in the CDR3. The CDR3 loop is CATSPDSTNIQYF. CDR3 DNA sequence: TGTGCCACCAGCCCGGACAGTACAAACATTCAGTACTTC.

V and J are TRBV4-3 and TRBJ2-2, with a weak D call TRBD1 (6 bases). Trimming stripped 0 bases from V and 6 bases from J, with 8 bases between. The CDR3 runs 14 residues. Germline loops: CDR1 LGHNA, CDR2 YSLEER. In DNA form, the CDR3 reads TGCGCCAGCAGCCAAGATTGGACAGCCGGGGAGCTGTTTTTT. This gives the protein CASSQDWTAGELFF.

This clone is medium-sized by share. The CDR3, as DNA: TGTGCCAGCAGCTTAGAGACTAGCGGAAAATACAATGAGCAGTTCTTC. This codes for CASSLETSGKYNEQFF. The gene calls are TRBV7-6 and TRBJ2-1; TRBD2 aligns across 9 bases. From germline, CDR1 is SGHVS and CDR2 FNYEAQ. With 1 base clipped from V and 4 bases from J, the junction kept 5 bases outside the gene matches. This CDR3 has 16 amino acids.